One TCR beta chain is described in this entry. The data belong to a study of blood T cell repertoires in COVID-19. Data came from immunoSEQ multiplex PCR; TCRdb stores just in-frame clones and leaves some out. The sample shows about 290,000 clones, 85% to 90% of them seen only once. The sequencing input was peripheral blood. This sequence originates from a woman aged 30 to 39 with COVID-19, enrolled during active disease.

The CDR3 coding sequence is TGTGCCAGCTGCAGACGAAGAGAGGAAAATTCACCCCTCCACTTT. This sequence encodes CASCRRREENSPLHF. V usage is TRBV2 and J usage is TRBJ1-6; D is undetermined. With 8 bases removed from V and 7 bases from J, the gap between germline ends came to 18 bases. This CDR3 spans 15 amino acids. Germline V lookup: CDR1 SNHLY, CDR2 FYNNEI.